The TCR beta chain described here comes from a study of vaccination effects on CD4 cells after COVID-19. The ViraFEST assay expanded antigen-specific CD4+ T cells with viral peptide pools before sequencing. Following culture for about ten days, CD4+ T cells were isolated. Subjects were given two BNT162b2 or mRNA-1273 vaccine doses. IL-2 medium supplanted half the medium on days 3 and 7. Of note for this clone: Its antigen is currently unknown.

Clones were read by immunoSEQ multiplex PCR, and TCRdb kept only the in-frame ones, dropping some. Here the sample spans 12,000 or so clones, 71% being singletons. The CDR3 is 13 residues long. The germline V gene encodes CDR1 SQVTM and CDR2 ANQGSEA. Trimming pared 7 bases from V and 0 bases from J, leaving 10 bases between. The clonotype was recovered from a human donor who received a COVID-19 vaccine. Specimen: CD4+ T cells from PBMCs cultured with SARS-CoV-2 spike peptides, collected after COVID-19 vaccination. This sequence joins TRBV29-1 and TRBJ2-1, with D unclear. The CDR3 coding sequence is TGCAGCGCCACGCGGAGCTCCTACAATGAGCAGTTCTTC. Its protein product is CSATRSSYNEQFF.